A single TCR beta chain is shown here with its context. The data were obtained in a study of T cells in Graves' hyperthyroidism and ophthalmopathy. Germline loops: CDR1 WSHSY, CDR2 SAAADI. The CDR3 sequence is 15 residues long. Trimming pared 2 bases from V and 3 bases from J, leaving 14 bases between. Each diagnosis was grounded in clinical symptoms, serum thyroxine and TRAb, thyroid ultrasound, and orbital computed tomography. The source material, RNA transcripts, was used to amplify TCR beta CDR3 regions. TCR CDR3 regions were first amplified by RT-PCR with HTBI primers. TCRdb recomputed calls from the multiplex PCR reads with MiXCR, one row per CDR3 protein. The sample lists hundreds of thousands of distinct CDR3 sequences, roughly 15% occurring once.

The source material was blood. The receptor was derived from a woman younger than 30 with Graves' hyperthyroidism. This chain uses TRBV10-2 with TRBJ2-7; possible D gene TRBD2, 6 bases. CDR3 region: CASSERAGLSYEQYF. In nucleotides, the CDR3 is TGCGCCAGCAGTGAGAGGGCGGGACTGAGCTACGAGCAGTACTTC.